What follows are 9 T cell receptor beta chains derived from one specimen sequenced in a study of cytomegalovirus exposure and HLA in healthy donors. Researchers ran the PCR with 60 Vbeta and 13 Jbeta primers. Only in-frame clones appear in the TCRdb table, and some are missing; sequencing was by immunoSEQ multiplex PCR. The sample has around 150,000 clones, around 81% seen once. Material for sequencing was PBMCs. The receptors were sampled from a woman aged 50 to 60 in good health and CMV-seronegative.

This clone was picked up a small number of times. J is TRBJ1-5 and V is TRBV9; tentative D call: TRBD1 (5 bases). The CDR3 spans 13 residues. The V gene's germline CDR1 is SGDLS and CDR2 YYNGEE. The V gene lost 0 bases and the J gene lost 4 bases, with 5 bases spanning the gap. CDR3 in DNA: TGTGCCAGCAGCGTAGGACAGAATCAGCCCCAGCATTTT. Its protein product is CASSVGQNQPQHF.

This sequence joins TRBV2 and TRBJ1-5, with 9 bases fitting TRBD1. Germline CDR1 SNHLY, CDR2 FYNNEI. The CDR3 loop spans 15 amino acids. The V gene end was trimmed by 6 bases and the J gene end by 4 bases; junction bases not matched to a gene: 7. CDR3 protein: CASRAEQGANQPQHF. Written as DNA, the CDR3 is TGTGCCAGCAGAGCGGAACAGGGGGCTAATCAGCCCCAGCATTTT.

This rearrangement joins TRBV15 to TRBJ2-1; no reliable D call. The ends were cut back, 0 bases at V and 4 bases at J, with 7 bases in the middle. Germline assignment: CDR1 LNHNV and CDR2 YYDKDF (reference sequence). This CDR3 is 14 amino acids long. CDR3 in amino acids: CATSRDPEYNEQFF. The CDR3 DNA follows: TGTGCCACCAGCAGAGATCCGGAGTACAATGAGCAGTTCTTC.

The chain carries TRBV29-1 and TRBJ2-7; maybe TRBD2 (6 bases). This CDR3 spans 11 amino acids. CDR1 and CDR2 from the germline V gene are SQVTM and ANQGSEA. The V gene lost 5 bases and the J gene lost 3 bases, with 8 bases spanning the gap. The CDR3 DNA is TGCAGCGTTACGACTAGCTACGAGCAGTACTTC. Translated, it gives CSVTTSYEQYF.

This clone was recorded a few times. The gene calls are TRBV27 and TRBJ2-1; weak D call: TRBD2 (6 bases). CDR1 is MNHEY and CDR2 is SMNVEV in the germline V gene (reference sequence). The V and J ends lost 3 bases and 7 bases respectively, with 7 bases between them. CDR3 length: 12 amino acids. CDR3 DNA: TGTGCCAGCAGTTTTGCGGGGAATGAGCAGTTCTTC. It is translated as CASSFAGNEQFF.

V usage is TRBV12-2 and J usage is TRBJ2-1; the table's D gene call, TRBD2, was not cross checked with the DNA. TRBV12-2 is termed a pseudogene. The CDR3 has 16 residues. In DNA, the CDR3 is TGTGCAAGTCGCTGGGAGTTCGAGCGGGAAGAATTTGAGCAGTTCTTC. Encoded protein: CASRWEFEREEFEQFF.

The chain uses TRBV30 and TRBJ1-1; 7 bases fit TRBD1. This CDR3 contains 12 residues. Looked up from germline, CDR1 is GTSNPN and CDR2 is SVGIG (reference sequence). J lost 11 bases, V lost 2 bases, and 8 bases had no gene match. Here the CDR3 DNA reads TGTGCCTGGAGTCGTGACAGGGTGAGGGCTTTCTTT. It encodes CAWSRDRVRAFF. The whole variable domain, remainder taken from reference TRBV30 and TRBJ1-1, is SQTIHQWPATLVQPVGSPLSLECTVEGTSNPNLYWYRQAAGRGLQLLFYSVGIGQISSEVPQNLSASRPQDRQFILSSKKLLLSDSGFYLCAWSRDRVRAFFGQGTRLTVV.

The chain uses TRBV19 and TRBJ2-7; 8 bases match TRBD2. Trimming took 6 bases from V and 2 from J; bases not matched to a gene: 6. This CDR3 has 14 residues. Germline values: CDR1 LNHDA, CDR2 SQIVND (reference sequence). The CDR3 nucleotides are TGTGCCAGTAGGTCCCTAGCGGGCCCCTACGAGCAGTACTTC. The encoded protein is CASRSLAGPYEQYF.

This chain links TRBV5-6 with TRBJ2-3, with 11 nucleotides matching TRBD2. Germline V gene lookup returns CDR1 SGHDT and CDR2 YYEEEE. The ends lost 4 bases at V and 0 bases at J; junction bases unmatched: 4. This CDR3 is built from 16 residues. The CDR3 region has the DNA TGTGCCAGCAGCCGGGGACTAGCGGCTAGCACAGATACGCAGTATTTT. Translated, it gives CASSRGLAASTDTQYF.